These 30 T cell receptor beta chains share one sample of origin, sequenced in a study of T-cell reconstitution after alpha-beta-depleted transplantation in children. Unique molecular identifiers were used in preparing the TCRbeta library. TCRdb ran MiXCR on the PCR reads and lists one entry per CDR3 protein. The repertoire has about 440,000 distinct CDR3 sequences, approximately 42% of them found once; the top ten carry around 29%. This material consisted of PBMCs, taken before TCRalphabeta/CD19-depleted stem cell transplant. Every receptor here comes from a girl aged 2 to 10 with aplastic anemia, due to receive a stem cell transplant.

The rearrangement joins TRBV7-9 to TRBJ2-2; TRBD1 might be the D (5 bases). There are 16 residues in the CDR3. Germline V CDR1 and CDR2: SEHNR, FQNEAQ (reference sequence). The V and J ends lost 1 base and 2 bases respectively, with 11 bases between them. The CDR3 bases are TGTGCCAGCAGCTTAGAGCAGGGTGCCAACACCGGGGAGCTGTTTTTT. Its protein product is CASSLEQGANTGELFF.

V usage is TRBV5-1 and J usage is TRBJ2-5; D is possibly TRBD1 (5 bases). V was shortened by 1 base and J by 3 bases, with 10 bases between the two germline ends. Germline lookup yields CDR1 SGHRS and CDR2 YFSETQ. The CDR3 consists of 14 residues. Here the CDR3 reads CASSLSRAEETQYF. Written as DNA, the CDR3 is TGCGCCAGCAGCTTGAGCAGGGCGGAAGAGACCCAGTACTTC.

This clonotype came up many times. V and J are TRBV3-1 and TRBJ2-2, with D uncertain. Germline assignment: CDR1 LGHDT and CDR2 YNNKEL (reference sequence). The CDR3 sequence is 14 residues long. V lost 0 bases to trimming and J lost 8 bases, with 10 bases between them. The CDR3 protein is CASSQDHLAGELFF. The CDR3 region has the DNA TGTGCCAGCAGCCAAGATCATCTGGCGGGGGAGCTGTTTTTT. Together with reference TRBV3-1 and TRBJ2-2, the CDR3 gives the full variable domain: DTAVSQTPKYLVTQMGNDKSIKCEQNLGHDTMYWYKQDSKKFLKIMFSYNNKELIINETVPNRFSPKSPDKAHLNLHINSLELGDSAVYFCASSQDHLAGELFFGEGSRLTVL.

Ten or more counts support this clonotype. DNA for the CDR3: TGTGCCAGCAGTCCGGGACAGGGGGCGAATGAGCAGTTCTTC. Protein product: CASSPGQGANEQFF. This chain joins TRBV12-3 or TRBV12-4 and TRBJ2-1; TRBD1 aligns across 12 bases. V was clipped by 5 bases and J by 7 bases; unmatched bases: 3. The CDR3 spans 14 residues.

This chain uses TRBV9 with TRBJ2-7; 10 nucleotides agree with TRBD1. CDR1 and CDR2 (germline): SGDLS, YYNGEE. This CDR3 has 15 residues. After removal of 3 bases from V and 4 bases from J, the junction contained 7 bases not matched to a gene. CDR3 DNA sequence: TGTGCCAGCAGCGCCCTGGGGACAGGGGAGTACGAGCAGTACTTC. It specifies CASSALGTGEYEQYF.

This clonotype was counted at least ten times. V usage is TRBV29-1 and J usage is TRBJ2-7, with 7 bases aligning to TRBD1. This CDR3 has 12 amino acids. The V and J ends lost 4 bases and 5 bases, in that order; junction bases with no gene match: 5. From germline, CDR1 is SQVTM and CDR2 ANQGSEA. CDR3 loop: CSVVRGPDEQYF. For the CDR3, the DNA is TGCAGCGTTGTTAGGGGGCCCGACGAGCAGTACTTC.

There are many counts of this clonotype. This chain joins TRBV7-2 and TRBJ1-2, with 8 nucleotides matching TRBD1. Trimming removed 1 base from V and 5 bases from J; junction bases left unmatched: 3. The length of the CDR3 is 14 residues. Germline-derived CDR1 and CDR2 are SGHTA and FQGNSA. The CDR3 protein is CASSLDRGIYGYTF. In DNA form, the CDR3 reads TGTGCCAGCAGCTTAGACAGGGGGATTTATGGCTACACCTTC.

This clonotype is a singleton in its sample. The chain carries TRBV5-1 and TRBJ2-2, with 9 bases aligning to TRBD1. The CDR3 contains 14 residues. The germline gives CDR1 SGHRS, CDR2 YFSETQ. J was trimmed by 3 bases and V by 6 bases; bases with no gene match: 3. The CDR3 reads CASKWTGDTGELFF. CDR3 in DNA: TGCGCCAGCAAGTGGACAGGGGACACCGGGGAGCTGTTTTTT.

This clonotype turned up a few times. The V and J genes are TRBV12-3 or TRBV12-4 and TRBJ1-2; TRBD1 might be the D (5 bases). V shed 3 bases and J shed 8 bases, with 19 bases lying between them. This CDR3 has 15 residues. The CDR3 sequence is CASSFSTGTRGGYTF. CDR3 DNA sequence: TGTGCCAGCAGTTTCTCAACAGGAACCCGGGGAGGCTACACCTTC.

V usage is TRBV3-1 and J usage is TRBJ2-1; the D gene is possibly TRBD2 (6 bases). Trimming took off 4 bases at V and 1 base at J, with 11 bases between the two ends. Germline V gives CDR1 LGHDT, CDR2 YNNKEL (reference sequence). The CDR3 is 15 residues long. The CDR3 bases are TGTGCCAGCAGCCCAAGCGGGCCGTCCTACAATGAGCAGTTCTTC. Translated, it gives CASSPSGPSYNEQFF.

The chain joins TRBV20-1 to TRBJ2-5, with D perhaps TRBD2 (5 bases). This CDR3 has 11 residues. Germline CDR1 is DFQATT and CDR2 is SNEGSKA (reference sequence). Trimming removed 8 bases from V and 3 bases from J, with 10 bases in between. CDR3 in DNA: TGCAGTTGTTGGAGGAAAGAGACCCAGTACTTC. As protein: CSCWRKETQYF.

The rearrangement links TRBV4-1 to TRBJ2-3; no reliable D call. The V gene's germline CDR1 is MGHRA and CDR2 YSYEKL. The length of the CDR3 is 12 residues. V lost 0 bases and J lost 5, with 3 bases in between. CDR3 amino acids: CASSQDLDTQYF. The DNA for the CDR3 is TGCGCCAGCAGCCAAGATTTAGATACGCAGTATTTT.

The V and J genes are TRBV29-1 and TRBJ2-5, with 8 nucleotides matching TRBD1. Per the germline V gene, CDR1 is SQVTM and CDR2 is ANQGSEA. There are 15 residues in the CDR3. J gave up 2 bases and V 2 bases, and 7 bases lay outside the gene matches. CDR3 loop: CSVESGTGVQETQYF. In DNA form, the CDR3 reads TGCAGCGTTGAATCCGGGACAGGAGTTCAAGAGACCCAGTACTTC.

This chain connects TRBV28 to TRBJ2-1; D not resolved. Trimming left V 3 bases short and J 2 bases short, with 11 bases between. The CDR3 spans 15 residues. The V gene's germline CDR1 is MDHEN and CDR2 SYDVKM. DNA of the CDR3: TGTGCCAGCAGTTTCGAGGTCCTAACCTACAATGAGCAGTTCTTC. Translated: CASSFEVLTYNEQFF.

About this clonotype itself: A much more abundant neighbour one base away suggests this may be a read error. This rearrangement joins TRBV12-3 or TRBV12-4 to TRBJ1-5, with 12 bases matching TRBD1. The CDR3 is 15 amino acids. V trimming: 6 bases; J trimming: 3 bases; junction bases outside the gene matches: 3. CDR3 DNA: TGTGCCAGCAGGGGACAGGGGGCGACCAATCAGCCCCAGCATTTT. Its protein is CASRGQGATNQPQHF.

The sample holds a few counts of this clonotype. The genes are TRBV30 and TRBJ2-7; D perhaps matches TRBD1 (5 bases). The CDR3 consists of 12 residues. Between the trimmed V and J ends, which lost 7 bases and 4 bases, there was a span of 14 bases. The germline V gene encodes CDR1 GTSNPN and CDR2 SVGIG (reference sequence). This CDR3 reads CALEKGLYEQYF. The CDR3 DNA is TGTGCCTTAGAGAAGGGGTTATACGAGCAGTACTTC.

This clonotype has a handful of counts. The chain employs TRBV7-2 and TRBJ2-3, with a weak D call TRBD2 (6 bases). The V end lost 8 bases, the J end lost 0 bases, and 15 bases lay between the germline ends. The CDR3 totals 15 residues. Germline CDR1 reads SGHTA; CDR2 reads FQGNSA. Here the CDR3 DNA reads TGTGCCAGCCGGAGGGATAAGATTAGCACAGATACGCAGTATTTT. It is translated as CASRRDKISTDTQYF.

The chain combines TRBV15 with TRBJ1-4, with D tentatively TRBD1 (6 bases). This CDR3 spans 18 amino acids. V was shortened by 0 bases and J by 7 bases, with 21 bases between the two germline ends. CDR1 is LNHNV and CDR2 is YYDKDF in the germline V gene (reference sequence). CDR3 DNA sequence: TGTGCCACCAGCAGAGAGTTGATAGCATCGGGGGCAAGTGAAAAACTGTTTTTT. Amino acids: CATSRELIASGASEKLFF.

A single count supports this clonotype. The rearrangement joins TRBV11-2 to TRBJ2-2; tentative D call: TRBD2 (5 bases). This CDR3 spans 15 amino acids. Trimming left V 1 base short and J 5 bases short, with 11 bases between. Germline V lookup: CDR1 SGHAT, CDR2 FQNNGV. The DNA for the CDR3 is TGTGCCAGCAGCTTAGGAGGGAGTCGGACCGGGGAGCTGTTTTTT. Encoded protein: CASSLGGSRTGELFF.

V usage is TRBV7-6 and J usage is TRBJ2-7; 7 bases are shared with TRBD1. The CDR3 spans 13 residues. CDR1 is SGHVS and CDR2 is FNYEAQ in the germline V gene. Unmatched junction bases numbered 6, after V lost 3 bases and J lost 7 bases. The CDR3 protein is CASSFYRGEEQYF. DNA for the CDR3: TGTGCCAGCAGCTTTTACAGGGGTGAGGAGCAGTACTTC.

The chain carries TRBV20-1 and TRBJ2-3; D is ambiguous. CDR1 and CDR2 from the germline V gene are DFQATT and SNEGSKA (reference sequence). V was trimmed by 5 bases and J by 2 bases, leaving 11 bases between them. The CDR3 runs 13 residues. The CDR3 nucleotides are TGCAGTGCTCCTGCCAGGAACACAGATACGCAGTATTTT. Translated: CSAPARNTDTQYF.

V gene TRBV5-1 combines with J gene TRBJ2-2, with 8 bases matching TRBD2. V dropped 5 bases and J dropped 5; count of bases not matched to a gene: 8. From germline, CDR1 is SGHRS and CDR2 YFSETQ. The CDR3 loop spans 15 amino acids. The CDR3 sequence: CASSSLGGETGELFF. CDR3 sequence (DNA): TGCGCCAGCAGTTCCCTCGGGGGGGAGACCGGGGAGCTGTTTTTT.

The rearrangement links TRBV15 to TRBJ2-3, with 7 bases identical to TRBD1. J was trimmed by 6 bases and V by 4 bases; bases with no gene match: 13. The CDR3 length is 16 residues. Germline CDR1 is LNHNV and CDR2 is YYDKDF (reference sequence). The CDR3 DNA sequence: TGTGCCACCAGCATTCCACAGGGGAAGGGTCGTGATACGCAGTATTTT. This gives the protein CATSIPQGKGRDTQYF.

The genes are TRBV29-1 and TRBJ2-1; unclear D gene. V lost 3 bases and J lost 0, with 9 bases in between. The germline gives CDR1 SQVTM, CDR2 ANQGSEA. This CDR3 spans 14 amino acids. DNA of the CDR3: TGCAGCGTTGACGGCGAGAGCTCCTACAATGAGCAGTTCTTC. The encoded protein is CSVDGESSYNEQFF.

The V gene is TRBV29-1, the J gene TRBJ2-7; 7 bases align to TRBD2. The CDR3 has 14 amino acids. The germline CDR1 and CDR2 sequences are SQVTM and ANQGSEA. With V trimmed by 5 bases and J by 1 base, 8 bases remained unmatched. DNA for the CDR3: TGCAGCGTTTTTTCGGGGAGGGGATCCTACGAGCAGTACTTC. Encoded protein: CSVFSGRGSYEQYF.

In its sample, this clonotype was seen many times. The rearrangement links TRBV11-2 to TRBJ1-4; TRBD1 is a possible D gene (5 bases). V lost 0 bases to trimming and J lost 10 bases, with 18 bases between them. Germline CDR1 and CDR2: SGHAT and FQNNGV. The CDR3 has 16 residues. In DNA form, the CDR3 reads TGTGCCAGCAGCTTAGATCGTGGGCGGACTGGGGGAAAACTGTTTTTT. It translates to CASSLDRGRTGGKLFF.

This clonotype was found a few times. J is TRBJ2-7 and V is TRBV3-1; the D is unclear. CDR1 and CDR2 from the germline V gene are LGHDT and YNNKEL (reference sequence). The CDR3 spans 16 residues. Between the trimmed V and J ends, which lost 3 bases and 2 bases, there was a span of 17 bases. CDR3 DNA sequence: TGTGCCAGCAGCCACGACGACAAGGGCTTAGCCTACGAGCAGTACTTC. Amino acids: CASSHDDKGLAYEQYF.

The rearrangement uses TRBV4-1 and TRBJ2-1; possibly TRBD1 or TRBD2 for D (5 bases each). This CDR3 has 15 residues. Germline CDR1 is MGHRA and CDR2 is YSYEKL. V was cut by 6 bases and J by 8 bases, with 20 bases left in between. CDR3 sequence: CASSLFDGVGDEQFF. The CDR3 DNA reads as TGCGCCAGCAGTCTCTTTGATGGGGTGGGGGATGAGCAGTTCTTC.

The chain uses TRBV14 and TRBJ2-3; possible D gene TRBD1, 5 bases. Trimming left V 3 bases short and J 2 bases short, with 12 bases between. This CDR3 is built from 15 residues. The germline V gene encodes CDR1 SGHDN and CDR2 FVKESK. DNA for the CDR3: TGTGCCAGCAGCCACAGACAGACATACACAGATACGCAGTATTTT. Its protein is CASSHRQTYTDTQYF.

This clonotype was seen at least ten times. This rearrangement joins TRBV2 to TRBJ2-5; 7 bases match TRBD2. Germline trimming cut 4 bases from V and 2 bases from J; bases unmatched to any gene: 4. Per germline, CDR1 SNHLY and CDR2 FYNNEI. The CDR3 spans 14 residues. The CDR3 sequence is CASSAQLAQETQYF. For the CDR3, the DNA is TGTGCCAGCAGTGCCCAACTAGCGCAAGAGACCCAGTACTTC.